This T cell receptor beta chain was sequenced in a study of blood T cell repertoires in COVID-19. Study background: The cDNA or gDNA used as material had been derived from T cells, B-cell-depleted T cells, or PBMCs.

The length of the CDR3 is 15 residues. The V gene lost 5 bases and the J gene lost 3 bases, with 13 bases spanning the gap. Germline V CDR1 and CDR2: SEHNR, FQNEAQ (reference sequence). TCRdb's copy holds only in-frame clones and misses some; the assay was immunoSEQ multiplex PCR. The sample has hundreds of thousands of clones; around 85% are singletons. The sample was peripheral blood. V and J are TRBV7-9 and TRBJ1-4; D gene ambiguous. The clonotype comes from a man aged 50 to 60 with active or convalescent COVID-19. The CDR3 sequence is CASSPPGLANEKLFF. Here the CDR3 DNA reads TGTGCCAGCAGCCCCCCCGGTTTGGCTAATGAAAAACTGTTTTTT.